A selection of T cell receptor beta chains follows, all from one sample in a study of cytomegalovirus exposure and HLA in healthy donors. The method was immunoSEQ multiplex PCR; TCRdb's version includes in-frame clones alone and lacks a portion of them. There are more than 200,000 clones in the sample; more than 75% occur only once, and 1% to 1.5% lies in the top ten. Sequencing was carried out using PBMCs. The source of these receptors is a human donor in good health. The CDR3 runs from the conserved cysteine through the conserved F or W. D genes are given only for firm matches. Clone size is shown for a subset of rows, as once, few, many or a class of expanded clone.

v_gene	j_gene	d_gene	abundance	CDR3nt	CDR3aa
TRBV12-5	TRBJ1-1	TRBD1	NA	TGTGCTAGTGGTGCGACAGGGACAGGGGAAGCTTTCTTT	CASGATGTGEAFF
TRBV27	TRBJ1-5	TRBD1	NA	TGTGCCAGCAGTTCGACAGGGACTCTAAGCAATCAGCCCCAGCATTTT	CASSSTGTLSNQPQHF
TRBV27	TRBJ2-1	TRBD2	NA	TGTGCCAGTGGATCTAGCGGGAGTCTTGGCAATGAGCAGTTCTTC	CASGSSGSLGNEQFF
TRBV6-1	TRBJ2-7	NA	NA	TGTGCCAGCAGTGACCGGGGGGAGCAGTACTTC	CASSDRGEQYF
TRBV28	TRBJ2-1	TRBD1	NA	TGTGCCAGCTCAGGGGGCAATGAGCAGTTCTTC	CASSGGNEQFF
TRBV12-5	TRBJ2-1	TRBD2	NA	TGTGCTAGTGGTAAGGAGGGGACTAGCGGGAGAAGGGAGCAGTTCTTC	CASGKEGTSGRREQFF
TRBV9	TRBJ2-7	TRBD2	NA	TGTGCCAGCAGCCCCTCCCTCTCCCTAATAGCGGGACCCTCCTACGAGCAGTACTTC	CASSPSLSLIAGPSYEQYF
TRBV7-8	TRBJ2-3	TRBD2	NA	TGTGCCAGCAGCGCGACAGTGGGACCGCGGGAGTCATTGCATACGCAGTATTTT	CASSATVGPRESLHTQYF
TRBV7-2	TRBJ1-1	NA	NA	TGTGCCAGCAGCCAGCGGACAGCTCCGCTGGGGACTGAAGCTTTCTTT	CASSQRTAPLGTEAFF
TRBV7-2	TRBJ2-5	NA	once	TGTGCCAGCAGCCTCAGGCAAGAGACCCAGTACTTC	CASSLRQETQYF
TRBV7-9	TRBJ1-1	NA	NA	TGTGCCAGCAGCTTGGGGCGCCGAGCTTTCTTT	CASSLGRRAFF
TRBV9	TRBJ2-2	TRBD1	NA	TGTGCCAGCAGCGTAGGGCAGGGGGCGAACACCGGGGAGCTGTTTTTT	CASSVGQGANTGELFF
TRBV6-6	TRBJ2-7	NA	NA	TGTGCCAGCAGCCCGACAGGGAGGCACTACGAGCAGTACTTC	CASSPTGRHYEQYF
TRBV7-7	TRBJ2-2	TRBD1	few	TGTGCTAGCACACCGACAGGGGGCACCGGGGAGCTGTTTTTT	CASTPTGGTGELFF
TRBV2	TRBJ2-7	TRBD2	NA	TGTGCCAGCAGGGAAAGACTAGCGGGAGCTGGGGAGCAGTACTTC	CASRERLAGAGEQYF
TRBV6-6	TRBJ1-3	TRBD1	NA	TGTGCCGTCAGAGGAGGGGGCCTCTCTGGAAACACCATATATTTT	CAVRGGGLSGNTIYF
TRBV25-1	TRBJ2-1	NA	NA	TGTGCCAGCAGTGAATCAGGGGGGCGGCCGAAGCAGTTCTTC	CASSESGGRPKQFF
TRBV10-3	TRBJ2-2	TRBD2	NA	TGTGCCACGGGACTAGCGGGAGTTGCCGGGGAGCTGTTTTTT	CATGLAGVAGELFF
TRBV18	TRBJ2-2	NA	NA	TGTGCCAGCTCCCCGGGACAGAACACCGGGGAGCTGTTTTTT	CASSPGQNTGELFF
TRBV5-1	TRBJ2-1	TRBD1	NA	TGCGCCAGCAGCGACACGGGACAGGACTACAATGAGCAGTTCTTC	CASSDTGQDYNEQFF
TRBV5-6	TRBJ2-3	TRBD2	NA	TGTGCCAGCAGCTTCCCAGAACCTAGCGGAGACACAGATACGCAGTATTTT	CASSFPEPSGDTDTQYF
TRBV19	TRBJ1-2	NA	NA	TGTGCCAGTAGTATTCAAGGGGCGAGAGGTAACTATGGCTACACCTTC	CASSIQGARGNYGYTF